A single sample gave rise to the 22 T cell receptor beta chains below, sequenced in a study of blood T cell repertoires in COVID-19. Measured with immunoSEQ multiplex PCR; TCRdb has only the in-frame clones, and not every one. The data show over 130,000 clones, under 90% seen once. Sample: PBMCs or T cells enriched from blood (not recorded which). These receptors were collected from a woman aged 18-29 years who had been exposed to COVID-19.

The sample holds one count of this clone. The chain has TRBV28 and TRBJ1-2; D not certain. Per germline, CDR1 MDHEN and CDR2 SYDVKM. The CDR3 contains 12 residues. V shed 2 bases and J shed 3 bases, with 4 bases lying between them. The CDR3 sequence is CASSLSYYGYTF. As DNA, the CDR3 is TGTGCCAGCAGTTTAAGCTACTATGGCTACACCTTC.

The CDR3 coding sequence is TGTGCCATCAGTACAACAGGGTCCGGCTACACCTTC. Translated, it gives CAISTTGSGYTF. V and J are TRBV10-3 and TRBJ1-2; weak D call: TRBD1 (6 bases). The germline V gene has CDR1 ENHRY and CDR2 SYGVKD. This CDR3 is built from 12 residues. V lost 5 bases and J 8 bases, leaving 12 bases between the germline ends.

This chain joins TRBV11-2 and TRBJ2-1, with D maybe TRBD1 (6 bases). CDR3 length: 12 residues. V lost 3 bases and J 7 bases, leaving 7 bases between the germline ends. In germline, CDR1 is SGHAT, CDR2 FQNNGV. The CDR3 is CASSFQGNEQFF. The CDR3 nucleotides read TGTGCCAGCAGCTTCCAGGGGAATGAGCAGTTCTTC.

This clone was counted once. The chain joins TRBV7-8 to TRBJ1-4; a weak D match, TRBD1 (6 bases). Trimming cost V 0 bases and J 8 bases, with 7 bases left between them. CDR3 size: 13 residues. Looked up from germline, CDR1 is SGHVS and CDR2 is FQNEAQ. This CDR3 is CASSLARGEKLFF. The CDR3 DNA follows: TGTGCCAGCAGCTTAGCGAGGGGGGAAAAACTGTTTTTT.

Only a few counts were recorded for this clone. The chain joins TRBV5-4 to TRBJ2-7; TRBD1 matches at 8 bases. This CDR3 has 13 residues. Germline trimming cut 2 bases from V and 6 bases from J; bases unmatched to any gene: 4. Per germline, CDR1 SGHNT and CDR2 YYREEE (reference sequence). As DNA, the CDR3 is TGTGCCAGCAGCTTCGGGACAGGCTCCGAGCAGTACTTC. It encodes CASSFGTGSEQYF.

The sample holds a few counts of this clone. CDR3 bases: TGTGCCAGCAGCTCACCGGGACAGGGGGTAGGGAATTCACCCCTCCACTTT. Amino acid sequence: CASSSPGQGVGNSPLHF. The V gene is TRBV7-9, the J gene TRBJ1-6; 11 bases agree with TRBD1. CDR3 size: 17 residues. Germline CDR1 SEHNR, CDR2 FQNEAQ (reference sequence). Unmatched junction bases numbered 9, after V lost 4 bases and J lost 7 bases.

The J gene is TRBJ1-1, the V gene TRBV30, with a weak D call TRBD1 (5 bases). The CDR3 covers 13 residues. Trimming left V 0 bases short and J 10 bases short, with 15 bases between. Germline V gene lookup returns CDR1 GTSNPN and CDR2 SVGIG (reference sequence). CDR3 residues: CAWSVLWGEGAFF. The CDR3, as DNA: TGTGCCTGGAGTGTATTATGGGGGGAGGGAGCTTTCTTT.

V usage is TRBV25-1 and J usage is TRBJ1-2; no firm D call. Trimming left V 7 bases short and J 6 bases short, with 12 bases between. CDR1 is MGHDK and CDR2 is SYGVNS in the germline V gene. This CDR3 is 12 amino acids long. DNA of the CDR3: TGTGCCAGCATTGGAGGGCTCGATGGCTACACCTTC. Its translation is CASIGGLDGYTF.

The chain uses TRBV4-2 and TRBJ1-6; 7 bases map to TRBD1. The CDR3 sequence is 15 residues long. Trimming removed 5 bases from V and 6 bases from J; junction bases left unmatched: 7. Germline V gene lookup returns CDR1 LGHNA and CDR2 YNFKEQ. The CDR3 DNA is TGTGCCAGCAGCGTAAGGACAGGCGCTAATTCACCCCTCCACTTT. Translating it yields CASSVRTGANSPLHF.

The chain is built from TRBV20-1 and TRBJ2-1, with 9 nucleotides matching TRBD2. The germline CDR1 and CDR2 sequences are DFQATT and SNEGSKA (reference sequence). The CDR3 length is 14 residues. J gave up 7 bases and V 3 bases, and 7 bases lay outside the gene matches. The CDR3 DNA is TGCAGTGCTAGTCGCGGGAGGGCCAGAAATGAGCAGTTCTTC. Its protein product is CSASRGRARNEQFF.

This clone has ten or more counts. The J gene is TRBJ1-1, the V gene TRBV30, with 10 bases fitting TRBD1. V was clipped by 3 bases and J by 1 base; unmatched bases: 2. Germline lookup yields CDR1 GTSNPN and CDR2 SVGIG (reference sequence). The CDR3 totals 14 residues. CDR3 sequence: CAWSWTGGNTEAFF. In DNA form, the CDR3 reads TGTGCCTGGAGCTGGACAGGGGGGAACACTGAAGCTTTCTTT.

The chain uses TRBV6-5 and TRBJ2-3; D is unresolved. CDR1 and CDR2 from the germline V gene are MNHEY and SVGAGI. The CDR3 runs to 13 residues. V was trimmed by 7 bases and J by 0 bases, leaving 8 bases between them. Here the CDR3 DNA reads TGTGCCAGCAAGATTAGTAGCACAGATACGCAGTATTTT. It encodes CASKISSTDTQYF.

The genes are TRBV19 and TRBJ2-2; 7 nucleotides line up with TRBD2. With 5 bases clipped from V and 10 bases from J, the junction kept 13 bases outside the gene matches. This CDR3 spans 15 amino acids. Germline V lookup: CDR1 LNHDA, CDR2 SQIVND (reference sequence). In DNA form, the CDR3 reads TGTGCCAGTAGTGAAATAGGGCGGGAGAAGCTGGAGCTGTTTTTT. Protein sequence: CASSEIGREKLELFF.

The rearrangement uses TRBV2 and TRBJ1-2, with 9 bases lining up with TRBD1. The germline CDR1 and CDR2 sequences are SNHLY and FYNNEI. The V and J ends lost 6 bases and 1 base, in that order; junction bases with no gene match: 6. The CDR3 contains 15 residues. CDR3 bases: TGTGCCAGCAGCACGGGACAGGGTCTTAACTATGGCTACACCTTC. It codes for CASSTGQGLNYGYTF.

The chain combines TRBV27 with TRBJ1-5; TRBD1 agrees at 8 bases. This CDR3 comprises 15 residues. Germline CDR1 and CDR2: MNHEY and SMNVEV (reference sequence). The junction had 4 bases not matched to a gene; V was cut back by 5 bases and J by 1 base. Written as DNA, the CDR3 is TGTGCCAGCAGTCCCAGGGGGCTCAGCAATCAGCCCCAGCATTTT. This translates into CASSPRGLSNQPQHF.

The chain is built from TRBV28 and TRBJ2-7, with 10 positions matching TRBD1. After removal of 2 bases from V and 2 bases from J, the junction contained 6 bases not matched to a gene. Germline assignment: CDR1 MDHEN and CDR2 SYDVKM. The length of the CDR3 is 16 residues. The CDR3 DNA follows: TGTGCCAGCAGTTTAGGGACAGGGGCCCTAACCTACGAGCAGTACTTC. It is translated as CASSLGTGALTYEQYF.

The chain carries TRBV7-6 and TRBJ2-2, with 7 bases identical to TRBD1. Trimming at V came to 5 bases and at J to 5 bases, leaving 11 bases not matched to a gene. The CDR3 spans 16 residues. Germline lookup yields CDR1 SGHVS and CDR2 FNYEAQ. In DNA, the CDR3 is TGTGCCAGCAGCCAAACACAGGGGTTAGAAACCGGGGAGCTGTTTTTT. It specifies CASSQTQGLETGELFF.

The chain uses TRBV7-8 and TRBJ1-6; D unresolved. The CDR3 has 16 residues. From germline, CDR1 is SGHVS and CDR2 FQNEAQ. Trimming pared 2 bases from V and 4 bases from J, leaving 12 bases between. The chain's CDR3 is CASSLLNSGYNSPLHF. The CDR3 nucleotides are TGTGCCAGCAGCTTATTGAACAGCGGGTATAATTCACCCCTCCACTTT.

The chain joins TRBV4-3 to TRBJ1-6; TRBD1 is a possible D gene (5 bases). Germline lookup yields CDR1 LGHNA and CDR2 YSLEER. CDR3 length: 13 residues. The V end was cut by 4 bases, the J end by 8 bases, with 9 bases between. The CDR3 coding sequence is TGCGCCAGCAGCCTAGGAGGGGATTCACCCCTCCACTTT. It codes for CASSLGGDSPLHF.

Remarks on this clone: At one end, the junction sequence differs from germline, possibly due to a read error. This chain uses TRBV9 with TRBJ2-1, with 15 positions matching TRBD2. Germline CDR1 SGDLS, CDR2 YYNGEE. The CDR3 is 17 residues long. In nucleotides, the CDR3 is TGTGCCAGCAGCGGGAGTCGGACTAGCGGGAGGGCGAGCCCCCAGGTCTTC. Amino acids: CASSGSRTSGRASPQVF. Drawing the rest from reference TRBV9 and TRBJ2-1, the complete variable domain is DSGVTQTPKHLITATGQRVTLRCSPRSGDLSVYWYQQSLDQGLQFLIQYYNGEERAKGNILERFSAQQFPDLHSELNLSSLELGDSALYFCASSGSRTSGRASPQVFGPGTRLTVL.

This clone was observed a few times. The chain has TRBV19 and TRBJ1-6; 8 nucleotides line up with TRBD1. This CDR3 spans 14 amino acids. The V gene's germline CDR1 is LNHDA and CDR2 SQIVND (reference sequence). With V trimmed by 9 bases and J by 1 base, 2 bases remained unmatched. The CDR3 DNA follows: TGTGCCAGCCAGGGGGCATCCTATAATTCACCCCTCCACTTT. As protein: CASQGASYNSPLHF.

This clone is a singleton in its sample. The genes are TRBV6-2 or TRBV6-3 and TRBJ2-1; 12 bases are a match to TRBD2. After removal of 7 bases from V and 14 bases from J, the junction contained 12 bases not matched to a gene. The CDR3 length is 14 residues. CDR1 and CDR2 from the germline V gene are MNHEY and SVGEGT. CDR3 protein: CASNPLAGGQGEFF. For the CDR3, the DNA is TGTGCCAGCAACCCCCTAGCGGGAGGGCAGGGGGAGTTCTTC.